The 14 T cell receptor beta chains in this list originate from one sample, sequenced in a study of cytomegalovirus exposure and HLA in healthy donors. This PCR relied on a set of 60 Vbeta primers and 13 Jbeta primers. This table comes from immunoSEQ multiplex PCR, and its TCRdb copy is limited to in-frame clones, with some not included. Altogether fewer than 150,000 clones are present, roughly three quarters being singletons, with the ten largest covering approximately 5.1%. The sequenced material came from PBMCs. Receptor source: a male donor in good health and CMV-seronegative.

The rearrangement links TRBV2 to TRBJ2-5; maybe TRBD2 (5 bases). Germline V CDR1 and CDR2: SNHLY, FYNNEI. The V end was cut by 6 bases, the J end by 4 bases, with 12 bases between. CDR3 length: 13 amino acids. The CDR3 DNA sequence: TGTGCCAGCAGGCGGAGGTTGGGAGAGACCCAGTACTTC. Protein: CASRRRLGETQYF.

V gene TRBV6-1 combines with J gene TRBJ1-1; 7 nucleotides align to TRBD1. Per the germline V gene, CDR1 is MNHNS and CDR2 is SASEGT. Trimming removed 7 bases from V and 3 bases from J; junction bases left unmatched: 11. The CDR3 consists of 15 residues. CDR3 in amino acids: CASTRKPQGDTEAFF. CDR3 DNA sequence: TGTGCCAGCACCCGAAAGCCCCAGGGGGACACTGAAGCTTTCTTT.

V usage is TRBV27 and J usage is TRBJ2-7, with TRBD2 matching over 13 bases. Germline V gene lookup returns CDR1 MNHEY and CDR2 SMNVEV (reference sequence). This CDR3 has 17 residues. J lost 5 bases, V lost 5 bases, and 12 bases had no gene match. The CDR3, as DNA: TGTGCCAGCAGTCCCCGGACTAGCGGGGGACCCTTGGACGAGCAGTACTTC. Translation: CASSPRTSGGPLDEQYF.

The CDR3 region is CAWSVLGGKEPQHF. The CDR3 DNA reads TGTGCCTGGAGTGTACTAGGAGGGAAAGAGCCCCAGCATTTT. The chain carries TRBV30 and TRBJ1-5; no clear D. In germline, CDR1 is GTSNPN, CDR2 SVGIG (reference sequence). V lost 0 bases and J 8 bases, leaving 14 bases between the germline ends. There are 14 residues in the CDR3.

The rearrangement links TRBV5-1 to TRBJ2-5, with 10 bases fitting TRBD2. Unmatched junction bases numbered 11, after V lost 5 bases and J lost 4 bases. In germline, CDR1 is SGHRS, CDR2 YFSETQ. The CDR3 runs 16 residues. The CDR3 loop reads CASSGSSGGLGETQYF. CDR3 in DNA: TGCGCCAGCAGTGGAAGTAGCGGGGGGCTAGGAGAGACCCAGTACTTC.

This chain joins TRBV28 and TRBJ1-2; tentative D call: TRBD1 (6 bases). Trimming took 5 bases from V and 6 from J, leaving 22 bases between them. This CDR3 is 16 amino acids long. The germline CDR1 and CDR2 sequences are MDHEN and SYDVKM. The CDR3 sequence is CASSQHQLRGGDGYTF. The CDR3 DNA reads as TGTGCCAGCAGTCAACACCAACTCAGGGGAGGGGATGGCTACACCTTC.

This clone is a singleton in its sample. The DNA of the CDR3 is TGTGCCAGCAGCTTCAGACAGGAAACCACAGATACGCAGTATTTT. Translation gives CASSFRQETTDTQYF. This sequence joins TRBV9 and TRBJ2-3; weak D call: TRBD1 (6 bases). Germline CDR1 and CDR2: SGDLS and YYNGEE. V lost 4 bases to trimming and J lost 2 bases, with 14 bases between them. This CDR3 is 15 amino acids long.

This chain joins TRBV9 and TRBJ1-4; D might be TRBD1 (5 bases). In germline, CDR1 is SGDLS, CDR2 YYNGEE. This CDR3 has 14 amino acids. The V and J ends lost 0 bases and 8 bases respectively, with 11 bases between them. The CDR3 protein is CASSVDSQGEKLFF. CDR3 bases: TGTGCCAGCAGCGTAGATAGCCAGGGAGAAAAACTGTTTTTT.

The V and J genes are TRBV9 and TRBJ1-5; D call uncertain. The CDR3 extends over 11 amino acids. Trimming removed 0 bases from V and 9 bases from J, with 4 bases in between. CDR1 and CDR2 (germline): SGDLS, YYNGEE. The DNA for the CDR3 is TGTGCCAGCAGCGTAGGAGGGCCCCAGCATTTT. The encoded protein is CASSVGGPQHF.

The chain recombines TRBV2 with TRBJ1-5; 7 bases align to TRBD1. Trimming removed 6 bases from V and 4 bases from J; junction bases left unmatched: 9. Per germline, CDR1 SNHLY and CDR2 FYNNEI. The CDR3 sequence is 15 residues long. The CDR3 DNA reads TGTGCCAGCAGAAACCGACAGGGCGGGAATCAGCCCCAGCATTTT. This translates into CASRNRQGGNQPQHF.

The chain recombines TRBV30 with TRBJ2-5; D is unresolved. The CDR3 is 11 amino acids. Trimming removed 1 base at V and 4 bases at J, with 4 bases between. CDR1 is GTSNPN, CDR2 SVGIG, per germline (reference sequence). CDR3 in amino acids: CAWSAGETQYF. CDR3 bases: TGTGCCTGGAGTGCCGGAGAGACCCAGTACTTC.

The V gene is TRBV19, the J gene TRBJ1-4; the match to TRBD1 covers 10 bases. CDR1 and CDR2 (germline): LNHDA, SQIVND (reference sequence). The V gene end was trimmed by 4 bases and the J gene end by 6 bases; junction bases not matched to a gene: 8. This CDR3 has 16 residues. The chain's CDR3 is CASSTGQGQWDEKLFF. The CDR3 DNA reads TGTGCCAGTAGTACGGGACAGGGGCAATGGGATGAAAAACTGTTTTTT.

The chain joins TRBV5-1 to TRBJ1-4; a weak D match, TRBD1 (5 bases). Trimming took 0 bases from V and 0 from J, leaving 9 bases between them. Germline CDR1 SGHRS, CDR2 YFSETQ. The CDR3 length is 16 residues. The DNA for the CDR3 is TGCGCCAGCAGCTTGGGACAGCCCTCAACTAATGAAAAACTGTTTTTT. As protein: CASSLGQPSTNEKLFF.

About this clone: Other DNA sequences in the sample encode the same CDR3. The V and J genes are TRBV6-5 and TRBJ1-2; D gene ambiguous. CDR3 length equals 13 residues. Trimming shortened V by 2 bases and J by 2 bases, and 6 bases separated the two germline ends. CDR1 is MNHEY and CDR2 is SVGAGI in the germline V gene. CDR3 sequence (DNA): TGTGCCAGCAGTTACCAGCGGAACTATGGCTACACCTTC. It translates to CASSYQRNYGYTF.